A single sample gave rise to the 20 T cell receptor beta chains below, sequenced in a study of neurological immune-mediated disorders. TCRdb analysed the 5' RACE reads with MiXCR anew, one entry per CDR3 protein. In the table there are tens of thousands of distinct CDR3 sequences, roughly 14% of which are singletons. Sequenced material: PBMCs. The source of these receptors is a woman aged 50 to 60 in good health.

This clonotype showed up many times. V gene TRBV5-5 combines with J gene TRBJ2-1; 7 bases are shared with TRBD1. The germline gives CDR1 SGHKS, CDR2 YYEKEE (reference sequence). The CDR3 totals 15 residues. V trimming: 4 bases; J trimming: 8 bases; junction bases outside the gene matches: 12. For the CDR3, the DNA is TGTGCCAGCAGCCAAATCCCGACAGGGTCCCATGAGCAGTTCTTC. Translating gives CASSQIPTGSHEQFF.

The chain has TRBV18 and TRBJ2-7; D ambiguous. Germline lookup yields CDR1 KGHSH and CDR2 LQKENI. V was shortened by 0 bases and J by 3 bases, with 9 bases between the two germline ends. This CDR3 is built from 14 residues. The CDR3 nucleotides read TGTGCCAGCTCACCACCGGGCAGAGTCTACGAGCAGTACTTC. It translates to CASSPPGRVYEQYF. Together with reference TRBV18 and TRBJ2-7, the CDR3 gives the full variable domain: NAGVMQNPRHLVRRRGQEARLRCSPMKGHSHVYWYRQLPEEGLKFMVYLQKENIIDESGMPKERFSAEFPKEGPSILRIQQVVRGDSAAYFCASSPPGRVYEQYFGPGTRLTVT.

This chain joins TRBV12-3 or TRBV12-4 and TRBJ1-1; no reliable D call. The CDR3 loop spans 15 amino acids. Trimming removed 3 bases from V and 4 bases from J, with 15 bases in between. The CDR3 DNA follows: TGTGCCAGCAGTTTTAGTCCTTCAAGGACCACTGAAGCTTTCTTT. Translated: CASSFSPSRTTEAFF.

This clonotype was picked up many times. The chain links TRBV21-1 to TRBJ2-2; the table's D call, TRBD1, was not checked against the DNA. TRBV21-1 is tagged as a pseudogene. This CDR3 is 15 amino acids long. In DNA form, the CDR3 reads TGTGCCAGCAGCGAGGACGACAGGGCAACCGGGGAGCTGTTTTTT. Translated, it gives CASSEDDRATGELFF.

In its sample, this clonotype was seen many times. The J gene is TRBJ1-4, the V gene TRBV24-1; a possible D gene is TRBD1 (5 bases). The CDR3 has 16 amino acids. Per germline, CDR1 KGHDR and CDR2 SFDVKD. V gave up 5 bases and J gave up 3 bases, with 15 bases separating them. The CDR3 DNA reads TGTGCCACCAGTGCCCAAACAGGAGAACCTAATGAAAAACTGTTTTTT. It codes for CATSAQTGEPNEKLFF.

This clonotype has ten or more counts. The DNA of the CDR3 is TGCAGTGCTAATAGCGGGGGGGCGGTCGGGGAGCTGTTTTTT. This encodes CSANSGGAVGELFF. V is TRBV20-1 and J is TRBJ2-2, with 11 bases that match TRBD2. Per germline, CDR1 DFQATT and CDR2 SNEGSKA (reference sequence). CDR3 size: 14 residues. V lost 4 bases and J lost 7; bases outside the gene matches: 5.

Many counts were recorded for this clonotype. The rearrangement uses TRBV2 and TRBJ1-2; D uncertain. The germline V gene has CDR1 SNHLY and CDR2 FYNNEI. V lost 2 bases, J lost 2 bases, and 9 bases lay in between. The length of the CDR3 is 14 residues. The CDR3: CASSESGGNYGYTF. The CDR3 DNA follows: TGTGCCAGCAGTGAATCGGGCGGAAACTATGGCTACACCTTC.

This clonotype was seen at least ten times. The chain employs TRBV4-2 and TRBJ1-6; 7 bases match TRBD1. The CDR3 is 16 amino acids. CDR1 is LGHNA, CDR2 YNFKEQ, per germline. V lost 0 bases to trimming and J lost 11 bases; unmatched junction nucleotides: 10. The CDR3 nucleotides are TGTGCCAGCAGCCAAGATATGACAGGGTGGGTCCCACCCCTCCACTTT. Its protein product is CASSQDMTGWVPPLHF.

Ten or more counts support this clonotype. The chain is built from TRBV28 and TRBJ1-2; 7 positions agree with TRBD1. CDR1 and CDR2 from the germline V gene are MDHEN and SYDVKM. The V and J ends lost 8 bases and 7 bases, in that order; junction bases with no gene match: 4. The CDR3 loop spans 11 amino acids. CDR3 nucleotides: TGTGCCAGCGGCAGGGGGTTTGGCTACACCTTC. Amino acids: CASGRGFGYTF.

This clonotype has ten or more counts. The V and J genes are TRBV29-1 and TRBJ2-5, with 10 positions matching TRBD2. CDR1 SQVTM and CDR2 ANQGSEA come from the germline V gene. Unmatched junction bases numbered 7, after V lost 1 base and J lost 5 bases. CDR3 length equals 15 residues. The chain's CDR3 is CSVEGQREGRETQYF. Written as DNA, the CDR3 is TGCAGCGTTGAAGGTCAGCGGGAGGGCCGGGAGACCCAGTACTTC.

In this sample, this clonotype turned up many times. The chain combines TRBV28 with TRBJ2-5; TRBD1 matches 7 bases. Germline-derived CDR1 and CDR2 are MDHEN and SYDVKM. The ends lost 3 bases at V and 3 bases at J; junction bases unmatched: 25. CDR3 length: 21 amino acids. CDR3: CASSFPHVARTPGQREETQYF. In nucleotides, the CDR3 is TGTGCCAGCAGTTTTCCCCACGTGGCCCGTACACCGGGACAGAGAGAAGAGACCCAGTACTTC.

This clonotype was seen many times. The rearrangement joins TRBV20-1 to TRBJ2-1, with 7 bases that match TRBD1. In germline, CDR1 is DFQATT, CDR2 SNEGSKA (reference sequence). The V and J ends lost 0 bases and 8 bases, in that order; junction bases with no gene match: 10. The CDR3 totals 15 residues. Here the CDR3 reads CSARDRQGAMDEQFF. DNA of the CDR3: TGCAGTGCTAGAGACCGACAGGGAGCAATGGATGAGCAGTTCTTC.

This clonotype appeared many times. The chain joins TRBV28 to TRBJ1-6; a weak D match, TRBD1 (5 bases). Germline V lookup: CDR1 MDHEN, CDR2 SYDVKM. Trimming cost V 7 bases and J 9 bases, with 19 bases left between them. This CDR3 has 15 residues. CDR3 amino acids: CASIFQGQIGSPLHF. The CDR3 nucleotides are TGTGCCAGCATTTTCCAGGGTCAAATTGGTTCACCCCTCCACTTT. The full variable domain, rest sourced from reference TRBV28 and TRBJ1-6, is DVKVTQSSRYLVKRTGEKVFLECVQDMDHENMFWYRQDPGLGLRLIYFSYDVKMKEKGDIPEGYSVSREKKERFSLILESASTNQTSMYLCASIFQGQIGSPLHFGNGTRLTVT.

This clonotype appeared many times. The rearrangement joins TRBV5-6 to TRBJ2-3; D uncertain. The V gene's germline CDR1 is SGHDT and CDR2 YYEEEE. This CDR3 region has 13 residues. The germline V and J ends were trimmed by 4 bases and 6 bases, with 12 bases remaining between them. The CDR3 region has the DNA TGTGCCAGCAGCGACATTTGGGCGGATACGCAGTATTTT. It codes for CASSDIWADTQYF.

The table lists this clonotype with many counts. The V and J genes are TRBV15 and TRBJ1-2, with D maybe TRBD1 (6 bases). V lost 3 bases and J 4 bases, leaving 9 bases between the germline ends. The V gene's germline CDR1 is LNHNV and CDR2 YYDKDF (reference sequence). The CDR3 runs to 13 residues. CDR3 nucleotide sequence: TGTGCCACCAGCAGGGACAGCTTCTATGGCTACACCTTC. This gives the protein CATSRDSFYGYTF.

This clonotype was picked up many times. This chain joins TRBV27 and TRBJ1-2; tentative D call: TRBD1 (6 bases). The length of the CDR3 is 14 residues. Germline CDR1 and CDR2: MNHEY and SMNVEV (reference sequence). V was pared by 2 bases and J by 5 bases, with 12 bases between. CDR3: CASSLNRVMYGYTF. In DNA form, the CDR3 reads TGTGCCAGCAGTTTAAACAGGGTGATGTATGGCTACACCTTC.

On this clonotype itself: The junction departs from the called germline gene at one end, perhaps through a read error. The rearrangement joins TRBV5-6 to TRBJ2-7; no clear D. Germline V gives CDR1 SGHDT, CDR2 YYEEEE. There are 14 residues in the CDR3. The CDR3 nucleotides are TGTGCCAGCAGCTTTACGGGCGAAGCGTACGAGCAGTCCTTC. Its translation: CASSFTGEAYEQSF. Combining the CDR3 with reference TRBV5-6 and TRBJ2-7 gives the whole variable domain DAGVTQSPTHLIKTRGQQVTLRCSPKSGHDTVSWYQQALGQGPQFIFQYYEEEERQRGNFPDRFSGHQFPNYSSELNVNALLLGDSALYLCASSFTGEAYEQSFGPGTRLTVT.

The genes are TRBV2 and TRBJ2-7; no clear D gene. The V and J ends lost 8 bases and 3 bases respectively, with 14 bases between them. Germline V gene data show CDR1 as SNHLY and CDR2 as FYNNEI. The CDR3 has 13 residues. This CDR3 reads CASSERAHYEQYF. DNA for the CDR3: TGTGCCAGCTCCGAACGGGCCCACTACGAGCAGTACTTC.

This clonotype was recorded many times. The V gene is TRBV7-2, the J gene TRBJ1-2; D perhaps matches TRBD1 (5 bases). Trimming took 1 base from V and 3 from J, leaving 9 bases between them. Germline lookup yields CDR1 SGHTA and CDR2 FQGNSA. The CDR3 runs 14 residues. CDR3 bases: TGTGCCAGCAGCTTAGTTCGGGGCGACTATGGCTACACCTTC. Amino acid sequence: CASSLVRGDYGYTF.

In its sample, this clonotype was seen a few times. The chain has TRBV5-1 and TRBJ1-6; maybe TRBD1 (5 bases). Germline V gene lookup returns CDR1 SGHRS and CDR2 YFSETQ. Trimming pared 2 bases from V and 7 bases from J, leaving 22 bases between. The CDR3 extends over 18 amino acids. The CDR3 DNA reads as TGCGCCAGCAGCTTAGTCGGAGGGGTATATATGGGGAATTCACCCCTCCACTTT. It is translated as CASSLVGGVYMGNSPLHF.